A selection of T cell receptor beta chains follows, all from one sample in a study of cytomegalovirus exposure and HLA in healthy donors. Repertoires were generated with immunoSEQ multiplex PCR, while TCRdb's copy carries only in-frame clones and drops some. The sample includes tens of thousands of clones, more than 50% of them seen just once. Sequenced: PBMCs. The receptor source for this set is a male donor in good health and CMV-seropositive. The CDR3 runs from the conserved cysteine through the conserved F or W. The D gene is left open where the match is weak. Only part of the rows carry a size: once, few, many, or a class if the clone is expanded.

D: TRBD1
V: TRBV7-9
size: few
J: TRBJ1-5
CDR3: CASSSSKGAKPQHF
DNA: TGTGCCAGCAGCTCTTCAAAGGGGGCGAAACCCCAGCATTTT

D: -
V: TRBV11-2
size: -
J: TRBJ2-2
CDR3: CASSFPRQVGTGELFF
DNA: TGTGCCAGCAGCTTCCCGAGACAGGTCGGCACCGGGGAGCTGTTTTTT

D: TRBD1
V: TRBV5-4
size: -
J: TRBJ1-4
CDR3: CASSLDRGATNEKLFF
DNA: TGTGCCAGCAGCCTCGACAGGGGAGCAACTAATGAAAAACTGTTTTTT

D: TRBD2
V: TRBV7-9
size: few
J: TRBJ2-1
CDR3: CASILGLAGYNEQFF
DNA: TGTGCCAGCATCCTCGGACTAGCGGGATACAATGAGCAGTTCTTC

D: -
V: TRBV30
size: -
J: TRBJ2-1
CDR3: CACPRGNEQFF
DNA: TGTGCCTGCCCACGGGGCAATGAGCAGTTCTTC

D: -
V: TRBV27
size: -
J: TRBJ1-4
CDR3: CASSLRTPREKLFF
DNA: TGTGCCAGCAGTCTACGGACACCCCGGGAAAAACTGTTTTTT

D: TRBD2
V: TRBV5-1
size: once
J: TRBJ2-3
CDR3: CASSLGSSGGDTQYF
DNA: TGCGCCAGCAGCTTGGGATCTAGCGGTGGCGATACGCAGTATTTT

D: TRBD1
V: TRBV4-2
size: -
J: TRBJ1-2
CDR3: CASSQGDRGGYGYTF
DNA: TGTGCCAGCAGCCAAGGGGACAGGGGAGGATATGGCTACACCTTC

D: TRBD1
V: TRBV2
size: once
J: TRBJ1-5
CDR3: CASRATGTGISSPQHF
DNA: TGTGCCAGCAGGGCGACCGGGACAGGGATATCAAGCCCCCAGCATTTT

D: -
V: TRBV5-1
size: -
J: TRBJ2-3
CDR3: CASSYPGGDTQYF
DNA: TGCGCCAGCAGTTATCCAGGAGGGGATACGCAGTATTTT

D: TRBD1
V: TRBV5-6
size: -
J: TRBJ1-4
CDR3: CASSQDRGEKLFF
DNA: TGTGCCAGCAGCCAGGACAGGGGGGAAAAACTGTTTTTT

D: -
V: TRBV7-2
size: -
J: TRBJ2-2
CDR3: CASSSGGRRAGELFF
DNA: TGTGCCAGCAGCTCCGGAGGACGGAGGGCCGGGGAGCTGTTTTTT

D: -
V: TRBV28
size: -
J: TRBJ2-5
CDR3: CASSPAGGGQETQYF
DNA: TGTGCCAGCAGCCCCGCAGGTGGGGGGCAAGAGACCCAGTACTTC

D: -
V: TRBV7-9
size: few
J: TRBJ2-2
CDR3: CASKGPGELFF
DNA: TGTGCCAGCAAGGGGCCCGGGGAGCTGTTTTTT

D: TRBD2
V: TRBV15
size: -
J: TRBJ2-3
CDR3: CATSRGLAGTTDTQYF
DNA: TGTGCCACCAGCAGAGGACTAGCGGGGACCACAGATACGCAGTATTTT

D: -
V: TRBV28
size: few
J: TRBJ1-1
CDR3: CASSPSGGNTEAFF
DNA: TGTGCCAGCAGTCCCTCGGGTGGGAACACTGAAGCTTTCTTT

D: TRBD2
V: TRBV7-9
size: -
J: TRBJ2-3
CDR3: CASSFGAGGPSDTQYF
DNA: TGTGCCAGCAGCTTCGGAGCGGGAGGGCCCTCAGATACGCAGTATTTT

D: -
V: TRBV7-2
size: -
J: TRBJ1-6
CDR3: CASTEAGNSPLHF
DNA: TGTGCCAGCACCGAAGCGGGTAATTCACCCCTCCACTTT

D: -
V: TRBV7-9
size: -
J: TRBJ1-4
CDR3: CASSLLATNEKLFF
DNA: TGTGCCAGCAGCCTCCTCGCAACTAATGAAAAACTGTTTTTT

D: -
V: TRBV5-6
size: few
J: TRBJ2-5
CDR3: CASRPTGRETQYF
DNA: TGTGCCAGCAGGCCGACAGGGAGGGAGACCCAGTACTTC

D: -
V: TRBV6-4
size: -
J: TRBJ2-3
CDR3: CASKETVYTDTQYF
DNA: TGTGCCAGCAAGGAGACGGTTTACACAGATACGCAGTATTTT

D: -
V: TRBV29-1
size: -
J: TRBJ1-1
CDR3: CSVESGTLF
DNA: TGCAGCGTTGAAAGCGGGACTCTCTTT

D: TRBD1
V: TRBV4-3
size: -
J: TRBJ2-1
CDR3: CASSQDIGQGVTFFAYNEQFF
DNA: TGCGCCAGCAGCCAAGATATAGGACAGGGGGTTACTTTTTTCGCCTACAATGAGCAGTTCTTC

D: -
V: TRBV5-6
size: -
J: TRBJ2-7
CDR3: CASSFGAEQYF
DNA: TGTGCCAGCAGCTTTGGAGCCGAGCAGTACTTC

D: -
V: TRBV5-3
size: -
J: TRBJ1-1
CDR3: CASGGGEGLNTEAFF
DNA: TGTGCCAGTGGCGGGGGAGAGGGGTTGAACACTGAAGCTTTCTTT

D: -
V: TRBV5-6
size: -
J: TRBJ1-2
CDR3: CASSPVPGFYGYTF
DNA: TGTGCCAGCAGCCCTGTCCCGGGGTTCTATGGCTACACCTTC

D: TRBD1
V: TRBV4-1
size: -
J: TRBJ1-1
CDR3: CASSQADRGVNTEAFF
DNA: TGCGCCAGCAGCCAAGCCGACAGGGGGGTAAACACTGAAGCTTTCTTT

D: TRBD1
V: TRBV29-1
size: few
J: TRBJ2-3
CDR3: CSTPGGQDTQYF
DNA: TGCTCTACGCCAGGGGGTCAGGATACGCAGTATTTT

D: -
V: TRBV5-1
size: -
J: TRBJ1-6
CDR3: CASSLASTPKSPLHF
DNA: TGCGCCAGCAGCTTGGCCTCGACTCCAAAATCACCCCTCCACTTT

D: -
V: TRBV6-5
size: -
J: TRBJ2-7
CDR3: CASSYFPGNEQYF
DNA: TGTGCCAGCAGTTACTTTCCGGGTAACGAGCAGTACTTC

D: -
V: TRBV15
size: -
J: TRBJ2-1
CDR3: CATSRLDRNNEQFF
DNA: TGTGCCACCAGCAGACTGGACAGAAACAATGAGCAGTTCTTC

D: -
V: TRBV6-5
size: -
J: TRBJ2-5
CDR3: CASSMTGSQETQYF
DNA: TGTGCCAGCAGTATGACGGGGTCGCAAGAGACCCAGTACTTC

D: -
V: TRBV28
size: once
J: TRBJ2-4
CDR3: CATNRGGGAKNIQYF
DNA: TGTGCCACCAACAGGGGGGGTGGGGCCAAAAACATTCAGTACTTC

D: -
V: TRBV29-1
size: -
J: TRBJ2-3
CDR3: CSILLGDQYTDTQYF
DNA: TGCAGCATACTACTCGGGGATCAGTACACAGATACGCAGTATTTT

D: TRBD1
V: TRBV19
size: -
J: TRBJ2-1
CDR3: CASSIDRTGGGNEQFF
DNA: TGTGCCAGTAGTATAGACAGGACAGGGGGTGGGAATGAGCAGTTCTTC

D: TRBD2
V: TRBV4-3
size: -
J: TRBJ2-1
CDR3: CASSQGVVAGGEQFF
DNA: TGCGCCAGCAGCCAGGGGGTGGTAGCGGGAGGGGAGCAGTTCTTC

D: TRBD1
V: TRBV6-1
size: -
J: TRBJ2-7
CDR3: CASSDRGQGQYTYEQYF
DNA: TGTGCCAGCAGTGACCGAGGACAGGGGCAGTACACCTACGAGCAGTACTTC

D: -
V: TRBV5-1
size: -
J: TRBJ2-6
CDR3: CASTYWLPGVSGANVLTF
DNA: TGCGCCAGCACCTACTGGCTCCCCGGAGTCTCCGGGGCCAACGTCCTGACTTTC

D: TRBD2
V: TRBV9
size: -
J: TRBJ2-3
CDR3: CASSAPGGGGTDTQYF
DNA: TGTGCCAGCAGCGCCCCGGGGGGGGGAGGCACAGATACGCAGTATTTT

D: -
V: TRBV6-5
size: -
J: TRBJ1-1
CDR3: CASSLGPTGEAFF
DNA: TGTGCCAGCAGCCTCGGACCGACAGGTGAAGCTTTCTTT

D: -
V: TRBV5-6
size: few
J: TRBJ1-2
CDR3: CASSLDPGDYGYTF
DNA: TGTGCCAGCAGCTTGGACCCGGGAGACTATGGCTACACCTTC

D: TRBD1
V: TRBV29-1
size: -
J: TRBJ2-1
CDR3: CSVNYRGRNEQFF
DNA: TGCAGCGTGAATTACAGGGGGCGGAATGAGCAGTTCTTC

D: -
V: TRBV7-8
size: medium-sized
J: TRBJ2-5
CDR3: CASSKSFPGVPQETQYF
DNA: TGTGCCAGCAGCAAGTCCTTCCCGGGAGTACCCCAAGAGACCCAGTACTTC

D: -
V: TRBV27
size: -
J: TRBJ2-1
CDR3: CASSLSYYNEQFF
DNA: TGTGCCAGCAGTTTAAGCTACTACAATGAGCAGTTCTTC

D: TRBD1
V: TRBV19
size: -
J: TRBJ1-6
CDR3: CASSSGQGSGSYNSPLHF
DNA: TGTGCCAGTAGTTCCGGACAGGGTAGCGGCTCCTATAATTCACCCCTCCACTTT

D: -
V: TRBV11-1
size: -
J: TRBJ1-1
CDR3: CASSFQNTEAFF
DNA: TGTGCCAGCAGCTTCCAGAACACTGAAGCTTTCTTT

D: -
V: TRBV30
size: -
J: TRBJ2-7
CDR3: CAWSWDIHPEQYF
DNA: TGTGCCTGGAGCTGGGACATCCATCCGGAGCAGTACTTC

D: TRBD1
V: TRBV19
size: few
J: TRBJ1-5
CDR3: CASSPRQGTESQPQHF
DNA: TGTGCCAGTAGTCCAAGACAGGGGACCGAGAGTCAGCCCCAGCATTTT

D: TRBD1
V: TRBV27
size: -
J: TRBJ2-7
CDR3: CASARTGVYEQYF
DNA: TGTGCCAGCGCTCGGACAGGGGTCTACGAGCAGTACTTC

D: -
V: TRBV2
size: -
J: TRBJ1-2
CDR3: CASSARHNYGYTF
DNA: TGTGCCAGCAGTGCACGACATAACTATGGCTACACCTTC

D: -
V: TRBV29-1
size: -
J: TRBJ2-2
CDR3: CSVEIQATVLFF
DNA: TGCAGCGTTGAAATTCAAGCTACGGTGCTGTTTTTT

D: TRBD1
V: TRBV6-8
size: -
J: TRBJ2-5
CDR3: CASSYRQGRVQETQYF
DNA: TGTGCCAGCAGTTACCGACAGGGACGGGTCCAAGAGACCCAGTACTTC